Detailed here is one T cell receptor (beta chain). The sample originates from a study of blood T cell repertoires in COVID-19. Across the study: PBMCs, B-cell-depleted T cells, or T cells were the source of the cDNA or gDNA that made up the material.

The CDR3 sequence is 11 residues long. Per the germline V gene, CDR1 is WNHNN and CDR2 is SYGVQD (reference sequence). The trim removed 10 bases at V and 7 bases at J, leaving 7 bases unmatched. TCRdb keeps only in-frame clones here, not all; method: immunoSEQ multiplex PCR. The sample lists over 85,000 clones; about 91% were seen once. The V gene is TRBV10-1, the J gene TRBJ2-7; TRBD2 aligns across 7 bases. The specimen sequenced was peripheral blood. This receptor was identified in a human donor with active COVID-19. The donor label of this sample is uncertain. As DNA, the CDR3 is TGCGCCACCGAGGTGGGGGGGGAGCAGTACTTC. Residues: CATEVGGEQYF.